This T cell receptor beta chain was captured by sequencing in a study of CD8 T cells in ankylosing spondylitis. General study findings and limits: Disease-associated clonotypes exhibited CD8+ identity and were relatively infrequent in peripheral blood. What seemed typical of ankylosing spondylitis blood was a TCR beta motif built from about 8 highly homologous variants. Matched ankylosing spondylitis synovial fluid reportedly contained a significantly enriched population of disease-linked clones.

This CDR3 is 15 amino acids long. CDR1 and CDR2 from the germline V gene are SGHVS and FQNEAQ. V trimming: 1 base; J trimming: 7 bases; junction bases outside the gene matches: 7. This clonotype has more than one count but fewer than ten. The antigen is undetermined. Construction of TCR beta libraries was performed using quantitative 5'-RACE with molecular barcodes. Using its own MiXCR run on the 5' RACE reads, TCRdb lists one record per CDR3 protein. The profile shows approximately 200,000 distinct CDR3 sequences, 9.5% to 15% of them singletons. The TCR sequence derives from a male donor with ankylosing spondylitis or in good health (not recorded which). Input material: blood, either unsorted or a sorted T cell fraction (not recorded which). This chain links TRBV7-8 with TRBJ1-3; 7 bases align to TRBD1. CDR3 protein: CASSLVGTALNTIYF. The CDR3 coding sequence is TGTGCCAGCAGCTTAGTTGGGACAGCACTCAACACCATATATTTT.